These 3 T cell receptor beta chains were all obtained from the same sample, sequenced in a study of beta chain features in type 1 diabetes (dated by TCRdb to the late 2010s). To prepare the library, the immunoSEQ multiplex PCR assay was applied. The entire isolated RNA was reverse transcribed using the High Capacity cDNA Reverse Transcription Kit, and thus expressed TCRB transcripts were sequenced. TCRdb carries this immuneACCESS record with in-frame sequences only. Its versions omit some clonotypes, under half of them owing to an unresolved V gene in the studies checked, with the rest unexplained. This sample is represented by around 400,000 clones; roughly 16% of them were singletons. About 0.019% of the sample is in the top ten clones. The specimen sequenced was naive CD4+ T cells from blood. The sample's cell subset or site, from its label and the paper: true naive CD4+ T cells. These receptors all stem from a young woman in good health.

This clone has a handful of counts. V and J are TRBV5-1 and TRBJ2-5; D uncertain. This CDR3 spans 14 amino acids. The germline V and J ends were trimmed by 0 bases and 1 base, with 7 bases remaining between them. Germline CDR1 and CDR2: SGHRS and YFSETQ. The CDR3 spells CASSLEPSQETQYF. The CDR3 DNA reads TGCGCCAGCAGCTTGGAGCCATCCCAAGAGACCCAGTACTTC. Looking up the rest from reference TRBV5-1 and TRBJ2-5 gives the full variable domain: KAGVTQTPRYLIKTRGQQVTLSCSPISGHRSVSWYQQTPGQGLQFLFEYFSETQRNKGNFPGRFSGRQFSNSRSEMNVSTLELGDSALYLCASSLEPSQETQYFGPGTRLLVL.

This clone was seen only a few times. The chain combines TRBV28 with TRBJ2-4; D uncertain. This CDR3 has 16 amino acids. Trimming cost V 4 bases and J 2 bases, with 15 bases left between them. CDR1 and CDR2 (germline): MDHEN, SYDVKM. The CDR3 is CASSSDLIATKNIQYF. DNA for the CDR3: TGTGCCAGCAGTTCCGACCTTATAGCAACCAAAAACATTCAGTACTTC.

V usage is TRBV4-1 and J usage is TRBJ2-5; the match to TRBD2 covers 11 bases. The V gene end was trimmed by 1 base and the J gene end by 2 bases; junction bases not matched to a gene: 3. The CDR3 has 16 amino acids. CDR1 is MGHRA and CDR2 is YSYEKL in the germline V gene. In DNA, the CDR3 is TGCGCCAGCAGCCAAGCTGGGACTAGCGGACAAGAGACCCAGTACTTC. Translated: CASSQAGTSGQETQYF.